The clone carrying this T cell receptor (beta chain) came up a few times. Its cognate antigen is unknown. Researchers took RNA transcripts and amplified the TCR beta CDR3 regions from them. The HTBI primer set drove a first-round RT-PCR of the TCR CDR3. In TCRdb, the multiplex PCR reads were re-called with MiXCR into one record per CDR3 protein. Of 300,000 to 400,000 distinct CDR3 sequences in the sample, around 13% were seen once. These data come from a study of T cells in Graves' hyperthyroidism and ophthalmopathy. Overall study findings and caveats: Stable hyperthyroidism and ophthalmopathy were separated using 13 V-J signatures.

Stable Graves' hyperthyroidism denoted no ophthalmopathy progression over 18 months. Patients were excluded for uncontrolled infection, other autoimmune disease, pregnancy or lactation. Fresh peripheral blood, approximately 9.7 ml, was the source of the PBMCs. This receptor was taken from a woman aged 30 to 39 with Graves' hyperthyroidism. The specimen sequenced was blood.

The CDR3 here is CASSPGWTAGNTIYF. As DNA, the CDR3 is TGTGCCAGCTCACCAGGGTGGACCGCCGGAAACACCATATATTTT. This sequence joins TRBV18 and TRBJ1-3, with no clear D. CDR1 and CDR2 (germline): KGHSH, LQKENI. Trimming left V 2 bases short and J 4 bases short, with 12 bases between. The CDR3 sequence is 15 residues long. The full variable domain, in which reference TRBV18 and TRBJ1-3 provide the parts outside the CDR3, is NAGVMQNPRHLVRRRGQEARLRCSPMKGHSHVYWYRQLPEEGLKFMVYLQKENIIDESGMPKERFSAEFPKEGPSILRIQQVVRGDSAAYFCASSPGWTAGNTIYFGEGSWLTVV.